This T cell receptor beta chain was found in a study of early T cells in non-severe SARS-CoV-2 infection. Broader study findings: In VDJdb matching, anti-spike CD8 responses were favored while private and CD4 specificities went missing.

CDR3 size: 14 residues. V was clipped by 2 bases and J by 2 bases, with 10 bases between them. Looked up from germline, CDR1 is MNHEY and CDR2 is SVGEGT. Unique molecular identifiers were attached to individual cDNA molecules. In TCRdb, the 5' RACE reads were re-called with MiXCR into one record per CDR3 protein. This sample has roughly 38,000 distinct CDR3 sequences, with less than 6% found just once. This clonotype was seen ten or more times. Its specificity is not known. This TCR derives from an adult who was a healthcare worker with PCR-confirmed SARS-CoV-2 infection or an uninfected control (not recorded which). V is TRBV6-2 or TRBV6-3 and J is TRBJ2-7; possible D gene TRBD1, 5 bases. Sequencing used whole blood, obtained at baseline. Here the CDR3 DNA reads TGTGCCAGCAGTTACGACAGCCATACCTACGAGCAGTACTTC. This sequence encodes CASSYDSHTYEQYF.